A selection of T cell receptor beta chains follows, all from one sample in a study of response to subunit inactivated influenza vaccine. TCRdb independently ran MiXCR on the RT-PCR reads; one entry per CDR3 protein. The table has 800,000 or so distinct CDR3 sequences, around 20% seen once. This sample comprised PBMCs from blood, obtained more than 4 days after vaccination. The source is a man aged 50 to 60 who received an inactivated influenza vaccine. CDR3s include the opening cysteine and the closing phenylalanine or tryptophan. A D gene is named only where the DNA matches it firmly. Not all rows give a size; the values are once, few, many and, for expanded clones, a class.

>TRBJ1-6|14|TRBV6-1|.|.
TGTGCCAGCAGCCCCAGGCCCGAACCCCGACCCCTCCACTTT
CASSPRPEPRPLHF
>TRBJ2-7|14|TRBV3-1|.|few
TGTGCCAGCAGCCATCACGGACAGATCTACGAGCAGTACTTC
CASSHHGQIYEQYF
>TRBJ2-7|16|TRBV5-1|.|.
TGCGCCAGCACCCAAGAGGGGGGACTCAGCCCCTACGAGCAGTACTTC
CASTQEGGLSPYEQYF
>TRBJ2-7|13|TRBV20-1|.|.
TGCAGTGCTACGGACCAGCAGGACTACGAGCAGTACTTC
CSATDQQDYEQYF
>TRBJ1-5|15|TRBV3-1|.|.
TGTGCCAGCAGCCAAGAGGGCAGGCCCGGCGAGCCCCAGCATTTT
CASSQEGRPGEPQHF
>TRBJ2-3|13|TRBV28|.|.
TGTGCCAGCGGTGAGTCCTCCACAGATACGCAGTATTTT
CASGESSTDTQYF
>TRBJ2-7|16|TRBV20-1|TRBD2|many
TGCAGTGCTAGAGATGTCGTCCTAGCGGGAGTTCAAGAGCAGTACTTC
CSARDVVLAGVQEQYF
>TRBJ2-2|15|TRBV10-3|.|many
TGTGCCATCAGCCAAGGTCCGTCGGACACCGGGGAGCTGTTTTTT
CAISQGPSDTGELFF
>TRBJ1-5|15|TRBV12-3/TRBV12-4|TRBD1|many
TGTGCCAGCAGTTTCGGGACAGGGGCAAATCAGCCCCAGCATTTT
CASSFGTGANQPQHF
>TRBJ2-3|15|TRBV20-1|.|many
TGCAGTGCTAGAGCGGGAGCGACTCGCACAGATACGCAGTATTTT
CSARAGATRTDTQYF
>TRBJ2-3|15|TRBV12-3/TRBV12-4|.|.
TGTGCCAGCAGTTTTGAGTTTCTAGCTTCTGATACGCAGTATTTT
CASSFEFLASDTQYF
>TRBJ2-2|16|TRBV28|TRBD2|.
TGTGCCAGCAGTCCCCTCTTTGCGGGGGACACCGGGGAGCTGTTTTTT
CASSPLFAGDTGELFF
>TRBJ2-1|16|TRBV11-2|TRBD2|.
TGTGCCAGCAGGACCCCCACCCTAGCGGGAGAATATGAGCAGTTCTTC
CASRTPTLAGEYEQFF
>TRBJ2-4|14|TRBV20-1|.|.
TGCAGTGCTAGTGGTGCGCCCCCCAAAAACATTCAGTACTTC
CSASGAPPKNIQYF
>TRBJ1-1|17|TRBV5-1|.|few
TGCGCCAGCAGCTGGGTGGCAGGGACTTTAATGAACACTGAAGCTTTCTTT
CASSWVAGTLMNTEAFF
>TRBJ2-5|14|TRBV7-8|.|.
TGTGCCAGCAGCCCCATGACGGAGCAAGAGACCCAGTACTTC
CASSPMTEQETQYF
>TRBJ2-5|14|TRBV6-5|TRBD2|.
TGTGCCAGCAGGACTCCGAGCGGGGTGGAGACCCAGTACTTC
CASRTPSGVETQYF
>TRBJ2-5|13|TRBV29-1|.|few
TGCAGCGTTGAATGGGGAAGGGAAGAGACCCAGTACTTC
CSVEWGREETQYF
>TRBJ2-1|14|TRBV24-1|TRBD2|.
TGTGCCACCAGTGAAGCGGGGCTGTACAATGAGCAGTTCTTC
CATSEAGLYNEQFF
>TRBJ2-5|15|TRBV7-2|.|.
TGTGCCAGCAGCTTAGGATTTAGCCTGGGGGAGACCCAGTACTTC
CASSLGFSLGETQYF
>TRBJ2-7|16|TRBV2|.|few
TGTGCCAGCAACTGGGACCCGCGAAGCGGCAAGTACGAGCAGTACTTC
CASNWDPRSGKYEQYF
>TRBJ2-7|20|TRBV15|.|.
TGTGCCACCAGCAGAGGCCTCTACCCTCTCCGGGACACCGCCTCCTACGAGCAGTACTTC
CATSRGLYPLRDTASYEQYF
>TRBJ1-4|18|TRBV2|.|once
TGTGCCAGCAGTGCGACGCGTGGGCGAACCACAACTAATGAAAAACTGTTTTTT
CASSATRGRTTTNEKLFF
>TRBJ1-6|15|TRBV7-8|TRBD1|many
TGTGCCAGCAGCTGGAGGAGGACAGGGGATTCACCCCTCCACTTT
CASSWRRTGDSPLHF
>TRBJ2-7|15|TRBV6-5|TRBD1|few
TGTGCCAGCAGTTACTCGATAACAGGGGGCTACGAGCAGTACTTC
CASSYSITGGYEQYF
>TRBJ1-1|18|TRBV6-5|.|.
TGTGCCAGCAGTTACCCCCACGTTTCAGGAAACTATGGCACTGAAGCTTTCTTT
CASSYPHVSGNYGTEAFF
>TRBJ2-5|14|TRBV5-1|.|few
TGCGCCAGCAGCTTGGGGTATTCGGGAGAGACCCAGTACTTC
CASSLGYSGETQYF
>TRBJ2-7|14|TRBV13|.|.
TGTGCCAGCAGCTTCGGTCGCCAGGGATACGAGCAGTACTTC
CASSFGRQGYEQYF
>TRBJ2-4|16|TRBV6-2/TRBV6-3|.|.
TGTGCCAGCAGTTACTCGCGGGACAAACAGAAAAACATTCAGTACTTC
CASSYSRDKQKNIQYF
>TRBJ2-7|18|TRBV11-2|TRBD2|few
TGTGCCAGCAGCTTCATTTCTAGCGGGAGGGCCGAGACCTACGAGCAGTACTTC
CASSFISSGRAETYEQYF
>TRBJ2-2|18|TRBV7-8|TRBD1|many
TGTGCCAGCAGCTTAGACAGGGGGCGCTCAGCGAACACCGGGGAGCTGTTTTTT
CASSLDRGRSANTGELFF
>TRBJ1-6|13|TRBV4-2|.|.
TGTGCCAGCAGCCAAGAGACAGATTCACCCCTCCACTTT
CASSQETDSPLHF
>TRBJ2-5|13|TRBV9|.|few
TGTGCCAGCAGCTACGGACTAAAAGAGACCCAGTACTTC
CASSYGLKETQYF